The entry below gives a single T cell receptor beta chain sequence along with its context. This clonotype showed up many times. What antigen it recognizes has not been identified. No base-level quality is on record; no much larger clone is a single base apart. Taken with the paper, the label for treatment or condition translates to: live attenuated yellow fever vaccine strain. At every blood-draw timepoint, two biological replicates of bulk PBMCs were collected. A standard Ficoll-Paque protocol was used to isolate PBMCs from peripheral blood. RNA was extracted with TriZol from bulk PBMCs, CD4 and CD8 fractions, and dextramer-positive and dextramer-negative fractions. TCR cDNA was synthesized by 5'RACE template switching, which introduced a universal primer site and unique molecular identifiers. Priming for cDNA synthesis came from both the TCR alpha and TCR beta constant segments. Libraries were amplified in two PCR steps, with sample barcodes and sequencing adapters added in the second step. Sequencing of libraries was performed on Illumina HiSeq 2500 (2x100 bp) or NovaSeq (2x150 bp). In the authors' own workflow: MIGEC handled demultiplexing of reads and collapsing into UMI consensus sequences, while MiXCR performed V(D)J alignment. Vaccine-responding clonotypes were defined with edgeR using replicate PBMC samples, requiring FDR below 0.01 and a log2 fold change above 5 up to day 15. Each bulk clonotype received a CD4 or CD8 identity based on whether the sequenced CD4 or CD8 repertoire contained that clonotype at higher abundance. In-frame beta chains were kept once TCRdb had trimmed the public reads at Q25 with fastp and called clones with MiXCR. Identical CDR3 protein sequences are pooled into one entry, listed with their most common genes and DNA. The V and J calls were not made by the authors but by TCRdb's processing. Recorded for this sample are hundreds of thousands of distinct CDR3 sequences; about 12% of them occurred a single time. More than 12% of the sample comes from the top ten.

The sample is drawn from a study of T cells after yellow fever vaccination (dated by TCRdb to 2018 to 2020). About the investigation overall: Libraries from fractions with low cell numbers were prepared with the SMART-Seq v4 Ultra Low Input RNA kit. Bulk TCR alpha and beta repertoires were sequenced longitudinally to track T-cell clones before and after primary and booster YFV17D yellow fever vaccination. Two healthy male donors made up the cohort, one aged 18 to 30 years and the other aged 30 to 39 years. Blood samples were taken at several timepoints before and after primary and secondary immunization, and bulk PBMC replicates and cell subsets were isolated.

General conclusions and limits of the study: A small share of clonotypes was detected in both CD4 and CD8 compartments, with the overlap likely arising from convergent recombination. After the booster, most of the clones that had expanded following primary vaccination were detected again (just under 97% of CD4 and roughly 88% of CD8), which suggests that memory was broadly maintained. The secondary T-cell response was found to be weaker but faster than the primary response, with a peak reached on day 5 rather than on day 15. FACS-sorted repertoires could contain abundant contaminating clonotypes from the bulk population, so computational filtering was required. Only a couple of donors were included in the study, so the extent to which the findings can be generalized is limited.

Via the germline V gene (reference sequence), CDR1 is LNHDA and CDR2 SQIVND. V and J are truncated by 0 bases and 1 base respectively, leaving an intervening sequence of 6 bases. Measured from the cysteine to the phenylalanine, the CDR3 is 14 residues long. The retained sequence is limited to the CDR3, 42 bases, with the frame set at the first base. The material sequenced was PBMCs, taken on the day of the yellow fever booster vaccination. The V and J genes are TRBV19 and TRBJ1-1; the D gene is unclear. This receptor was taken from a man aged 25 to 40 who received the YFV17D yellow fever vaccine. CDR3 region: CASSIESGNTEAFF. The DNA is as follows: TGTGCCAGTAGTATAGAGTCAGGGAACACTGAAGCTTTCTTT.